The 15 T cell receptor beta chains below were found in one sample sequenced in a study of blood T cells in healthy people across ages. Primers used in a second PCR of about 7 to 12 cycles were a sample-barcoded 5' primer and a J-beta primer mix. Each CDR3 protein gets one entry after TCRdb re-called the 5' RACE reads with MiXCR. The sample has 1.8 million or so distinct CDR3 sequences, about 39% seen once. Material for sequencing was blood. These receptors originate from a human donor in good health.

This clonotype was counted once. The V gene is TRBV4-1, the J gene TRBJ2-5, with TRBD2 as a possible D gene (6 bases). The J call may be mistaken, given a closer DNA end match to TRBJ2-7. The CDR3 is 15 residues long. CDR1 is MGHRA, CDR2 YSYEKL, per germline. The CDR3 protein is CASSHMVAESYEQYF. The CDR3 bases are TGCGCCAGCAGCCATATGGTAGCGGAGTCCTACGAGCAGTACTTC.

This chain connects TRBV5-6 to TRBJ2-5, with a weak D call TRBD1 (6 bases). The CDR3 totals 15 residues. The germline gives CDR1 SGHDT, CDR2 YYEEEE. V lost 2 bases and J lost 1, with 12 bases in between. In DNA form, the CDR3 reads TGTGCCAGCAGCTTTATACAGGGTCCCCAAGAGACCCAGTACTTC. This encodes CASSFIQGPQETQYF.

This chain joins TRBV20-1 and TRBJ1-5; the match to TRBD1 covers 7 bases. The junction had 7 bases not matched to a gene; V was cut back by 8 bases and J by 3 bases. CDR3 length: 13 residues. Germline values: CDR1 DFQATT, CDR2 SNEGSKA (reference sequence). CDR3 DNA: TGCAGTCGTGGACAGGTTTTCAATCAGCCCCAGCATTTT. Translated: CSRGQVFNQPQHF.

The CDR3 DNA reads as TGTGCCTGGAACTCCGGAAGTTATGGCTACACCTTC. Translating gives CAWNSGSYGYTF. This chain connects TRBV30 to TRBJ1-2, with D unresolved. This CDR3 spans 12 amino acids. V gave up 4 bases and J gave up 5 bases, with 11 bases separating them. Germline CDR1 reads GTSNPN; CDR2 reads SVGIG (reference sequence). Full variable domain (outside the CDR3, taken from reference TRBV30 and TRBJ1-2): SQTIHQWPATLVQPVGSPLSLECTVEGTSNPNLYWYRQAAGRGLQLLFYSVGIGQISSEVPQNLSASRPQDRQFILSSKKLLLSDSGFYLCAWNSGSYGYTFGSGTRLTVV.

The V gene is TRBV12-3 or TRBV12-4, the J gene TRBJ1-2; D is undetermined. V was shortened by 8 bases and J by 4 bases, with 14 bases between the two germline ends. The CDR3 runs 13 residues. This chain's CDR3 is CASGYGPIYGYTF. CDR3 nucleotides: TGTGCCAGCGGATACGGGCCTATCTATGGCTACACCTTC.

V gene TRBV29-1 combines with J gene TRBJ2-5; D is undetermined. The CDR3 runs 12 residues. CDR1 is SQVTM and CDR2 is ANQGSEA in the germline V gene. V was clipped by 4 bases and J by 5 bases, with 11 bases between them. CDR3 nucleotides: TGCAGCGTTGCCCCTCACCCGGAGACCCAGTACTTC. Protein: CSVAPHPETQYF.

V gene TRBV27 combines with J gene TRBJ2-1; D could derive from TRBD1 or TRBD2 (5 bases each). The germline V gene encodes CDR1 MNHEY and CDR2 SMNVEV (reference sequence). The V end was cut by 5 bases, the J end by 3 bases, with 14 bases between. CDR3 length: 15 residues. The CDR3 nucleotides read TGTGCCAGCAGTGGGGGTCCGTTCGTCTACAATGAGCAGTTCTTC. Translated: CASSGGPFVYNEQFF.

V is TRBV11-2 and J is TRBJ2-7; TRBD2 is a possible D gene (7 bases). The CDR3 sequence is 15 residues long. Germline V gene lookup returns CDR1 SGHAT and CDR2 FQNNGV. The ends were cut back, 5 bases at V and 0 bases at J, with 14 bases in the middle. The CDR3 coding sequence is TGTGCCAGCAGCATCGGGGGGCCTGACTCCTACGAGCAGTACTTC. Translated, it gives CASSIGGPDSYEQYF.

Notes on this clonotype: Its ends do not fully match the called genes, so a read error is possible. This sequence joins TRBV4-1 and TRBJ1-1; 7 nucleotides line up with TRBD1. The CDR3 is 15 amino acids. CDR1 and CDR2 from the germline V gene are MGHRA and YSYEKL. The CDR3 region has the DNA TGCGCCAGCAGCCCTTGGGGCCAGGGGGACACTGAGGCTTTCTTT. Its protein is CASSPWGQGDTEAFF.

This clonotype was counted only a few times. One end of the junction is discordant with germline, which a read error may explain. The V gene is TRBV7-2, the J gene TRBJ2-6; perhaps TRBD2 as D (5 bases). Germline-derived CDR1 and CDR2 are SGHTA and FQGNSA. The CDR3 extends over 15 amino acids. CDR3 nucleotide sequence: TGTGCCAGCAGCCGAGGAGAGGGTGGGCACAACGTCCGGACTTTC. Translated: CASSRGEGGHNVRTF.

This clonotype turned up a few times. The chain is built from TRBV5-6 and TRBJ1-2; D remains unclear. Germline V gene sequence: CDR1 SGHDT, CDR2 YYEEEE. Trimming pared 4 bases from V and 3 bases from J, leaving 13 bases between. This CDR3 is 14 amino acids long. For the CDR3, the DNA is TGTGCCAGCAGCCCTCTCACAGACTACTATGGCTACACCTTC. Translated, it gives CASSPLTDYYGYTF.

This clonotype was detected a few times. V gene TRBV9 combines with J gene TRBJ2-3; either TRBD1 or TRBD2 may fit D (5 bases each). Germline V gene data show CDR1 as SGDLS and CDR2 as YYNGEE. Trimming stripped 0 bases from V and 7 bases from J, with 12 bases between. The CDR3 runs 14 residues. The CDR3 loop reads CASSVEGGQNTQYF. The CDR3 DNA sequence: TGTGCCAGCAGCGTAGAAGGAGGACAAAATACGCAGTATTTT.

The table lists this clonotype with many counts. The chain carries TRBV7-9 and TRBJ2-1, with D possibly being TRBD1 or TRBD2 (5 bases each). The CDR3 contains 13 residues. Per the germline V gene, CDR1 is SEHNR and CDR2 is FQNEAQ (reference sequence). Trimming pared 4 bases from V and 8 bases from J, leaving 12 bases between. This chain's CDR3 is CASSSLQGHEQFF. CDR3 in DNA: TGTGCCAGCAGCTCACTGCAGGGACATGAGCAGTTCTTC.

The chain joins TRBV2 to TRBJ2-1; 12 bases are shared with TRBD2. CDR3 length: 17 amino acids. CDR1 is SNHLY and CDR2 is FYNNEI in the germline V gene. Trimming took 0 bases from V and 0 from J; bases not matched to a gene: 0. CDR3: CASSEATSGSSYNEQFF. CDR3 DNA: TGTGCCAGCAGTGAAGCGACTAGCGGGAGCTCCTACAATGAGCAGTTCTTC.

This clonotype was counted at least ten times. A much larger clone lies one base from this, so it may be a read error. The CDR3 sequence is CATSDGTGDGETQYF. CDR3 sequence (DNA): TGTGCCACCAGTGATGGGACAGGGGATGGAGAGACCCAGTACTTC. The gene calls are TRBV24-1 and TRBJ2-5, with 10 bases matching TRBD1. CDR3 length: 15 amino acids. Per the germline V gene, CDR1 is KGHDR and CDR2 is SFDVKD. V shed 3 bases, J shed 4 bases, and the junction held 4 bases outside the gene matches.